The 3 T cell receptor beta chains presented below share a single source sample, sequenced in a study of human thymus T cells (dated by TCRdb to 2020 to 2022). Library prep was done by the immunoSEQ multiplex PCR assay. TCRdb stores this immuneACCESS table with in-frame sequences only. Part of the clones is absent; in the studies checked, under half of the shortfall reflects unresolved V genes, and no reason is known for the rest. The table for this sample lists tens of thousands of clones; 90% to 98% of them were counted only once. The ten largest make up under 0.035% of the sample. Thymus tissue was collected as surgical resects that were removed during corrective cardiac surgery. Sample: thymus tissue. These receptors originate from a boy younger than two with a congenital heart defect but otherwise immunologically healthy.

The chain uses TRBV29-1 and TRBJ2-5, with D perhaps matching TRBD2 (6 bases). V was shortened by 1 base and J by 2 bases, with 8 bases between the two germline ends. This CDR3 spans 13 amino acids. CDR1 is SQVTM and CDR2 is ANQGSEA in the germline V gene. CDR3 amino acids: CSVEGGTQETQYF. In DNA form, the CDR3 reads TGCAGCGTTGAAGGCGGGACTCAAGAGACCCAGTACTTC.

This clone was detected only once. CDR3 DNA sequence: TGTGCCAGTAAACCAGGCGAGCAGTACTTC. It specifies CASKPGEQYF. The gene calls are TRBV6-4 and TRBJ2-7; D unclear. The V gene lost 9 bases and the J gene lost 6 bases, with 9 bases spanning the gap. Germline values: CDR1 MRHNA, CDR2 SNTAGT. The CDR3 covers 10 residues.

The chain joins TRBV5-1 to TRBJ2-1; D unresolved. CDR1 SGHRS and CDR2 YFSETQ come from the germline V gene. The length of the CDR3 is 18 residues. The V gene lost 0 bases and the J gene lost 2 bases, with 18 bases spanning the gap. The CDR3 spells CASSLALNGRVTYNEQFF. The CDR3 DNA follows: TGCGCCAGCAGCTTGGCCCTTAATGGACGGGTGACCTACAATGAGCAGTTCTTC.